The TCR beta chain described here comes from a study of T cell responses to AZD1222 COVID-19 vaccine. The germline V gene encodes CDR1 SGDLS and CDR2 YYNGEE. Trimming stripped 4 bases from V and 6 bases from J, with 16 bases between. The CDR3 covers 15 residues. Clones were read by immunoSEQ multiplex PCR, and TCRdb kept only the in-frame ones, dropping some. Among 90,000 to 100,000 clones, around nine tenths were seen once, and the ten largest hold roughly 15%. The chain joins TRBV9 to TRBJ2-2; the D is unclear. This material consisted of peripheral blood, taken 28 days after the second AZD1222 dose. The sequence was collected from an adult who received the AZD1222 COVID-19 vaccine. The CDR3 reads CASSPTQYVPGELFF. The CDR3, as DNA: TGTGCCAGCAGCCCCACGCAGTATGTTCCCGGGGAGCTGTTTTTT.